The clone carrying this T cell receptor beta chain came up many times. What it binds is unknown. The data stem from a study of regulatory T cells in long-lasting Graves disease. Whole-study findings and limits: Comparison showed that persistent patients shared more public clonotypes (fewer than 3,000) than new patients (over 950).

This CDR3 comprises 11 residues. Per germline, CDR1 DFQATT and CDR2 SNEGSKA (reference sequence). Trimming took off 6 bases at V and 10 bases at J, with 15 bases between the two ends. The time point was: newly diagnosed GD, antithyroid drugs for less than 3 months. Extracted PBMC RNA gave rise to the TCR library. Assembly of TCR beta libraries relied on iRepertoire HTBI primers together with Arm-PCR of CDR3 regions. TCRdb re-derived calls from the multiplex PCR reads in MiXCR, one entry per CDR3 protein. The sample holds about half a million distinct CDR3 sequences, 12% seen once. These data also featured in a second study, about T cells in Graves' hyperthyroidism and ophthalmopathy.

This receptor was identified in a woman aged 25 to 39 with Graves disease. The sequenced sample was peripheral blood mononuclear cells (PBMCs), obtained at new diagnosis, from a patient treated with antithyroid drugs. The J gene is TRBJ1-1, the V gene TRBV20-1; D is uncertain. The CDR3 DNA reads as TGCAGTGCCGTTTGGAGGCATGCAGCTTTCTTT. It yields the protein CSAVWRHAAFF.